These 26 T cell receptor beta chains were all obtained from the same sample, sequenced in a study of blood T cell repertoires in COVID-19. Method: immunoSEQ multiplex PCR; TCRdb's copy keeps in-frame clones and lacks some. The sample records 70,000 or so clones, roughly 87% being singletons. Sequenced: peripheral blood. Receptors were obtained from a man at least 80 years old with acute or convalescent COVID-19.

This clone has only one observation. The rearrangement uses TRBV6-1 and TRBJ1-2; tentatively, D is TRBD1 (6 bases). Germline CDR1 is MNHNS and CDR2 is SASEGT. The V gene lost 0 bases and the J gene lost 5 bases, with 10 bases spanning the gap. CDR3 length: 14 residues. The CDR3 nucleotides are TGTGCCAGCAGTGAAGCGGGGGCCCTGTATGGCTACACCTTC. Translation: CASSEAGALYGYTF.

The genes are TRBV4-3 and TRBJ1-4; 9 bases are shared with TRBD1. The CDR3 contains 15 residues. Germline CDR1 reads LGHNA; CDR2 reads YSLEER. The V gene end was trimmed by 4 bases and the J gene end by 4 bases; junction bases not matched to a gene: 4. In nucleotides, the CDR3 is TGCGCCAGCAGCCTTAGGACAGGGGATAATGAAAAACTGTTTTTT. This codes for CASSLRTGDNEKLFF.

The rearrangement links TRBV3-1 (or the pseudogene TRBV3-2) to TRBJ1-1; tentatively, D is TRBD1 (6 bases). CDR1 is LGHDT and CDR2 is YNNKEL in the germline V gene (reference sequence). Trimming stripped 0 bases from V and 1 base from J, with 12 bases between. The CDR3 length is 16 residues. CDR3 nucleotide sequence: TGTGCCAGCAGCCAAGAGGGGGCTGGAACGAACACTGAAGCTTTCTTT. Its protein is CASSQEGAGTNTEAFF.

The chain is built from TRBV9 and TRBJ1-2, with TRBD1 as a possible D gene (5 bases). The CDR3 is 14 residues long. In germline, CDR1 is SGDLS, CDR2 YYNGEE. V was trimmed by 3 bases and J by 6 bases, leaving 15 bases between them. CDR3 in DNA: TGTGCCAGCAGCGCGCTAGGGGAACCGGATGGCTACACCTTC. This gives the protein CASSALGEPDGYTF. Full variable domain (outside the CDR3, taken from reference TRBV9 and TRBJ1-2): DSGVTQTPKHLITATGQRVTLRCSPRSGDLSVYWYQQSLDQGLQFLIQYYNGEERAKGNILERFSAQQFPDLHSELNLSSLELGDSALYFCASSALGEPDGYTFGSGTRLTVV.

The chain couples TRBV7-2 to TRBJ1-3, with D possibly matching TRBD1 (6 bases). V dropped 0 bases and J dropped 0 bases, with 12 bases sitting between them. Germline lookup yields CDR1 SGHTA and CDR2 FQGNSA. The CDR3 totals 17 residues. The CDR3 coding sequence is TGTGCCAGCAGCTTAGCGGGAGGGGGGAGCTCTGGAAACACCATATATTTT. Protein: CASSLAGGGSSGNTIYF. Full variable domain (outside the CDR3, taken from reference TRBV7-2 and TRBJ1-3): GAGVSQSPSNKVTEKGKDVELRCDPISGHTALYWYRQSLGQGLEFLIYFQGNSAPDKSGLPSDRFSAERTGGSVSTLTIQRTQQEDSAVYLCASSLAGGGSSGNTIYFGEGSWLTVV.

The genes are TRBV19 and TRBJ2-6; TRBD2 aligns across 8 bases. V lost 3 bases to trimming and J lost 0 bases; unmatched junction nucleotides: 10. CDR1 and CDR2 (germline): LNHDA, SQIVND (reference sequence). The CDR3 covers 19 residues. CDR3 residues: CASSILQPTSGSGANVLTF. Written as DNA, the CDR3 is TGTGCCAGTAGTATCCTCCAGCCTACTAGCGGCTCTGGGGCCAACGTCCTGACTTTC.

The chain employs TRBV24-1 and TRBJ1-5; perhaps TRBD1 as D (6 bases). Per germline, CDR1 KGHDR and CDR2 SFDVKD. V lost 4 bases and J lost 7, with 19 bases in between. The CDR3 loop spans 16 amino acids. DNA for the CDR3: TGTGCCACCAGTGAGGGTACAGGGCTACCGCGGCAGCCCCAGCATTTT. As protein: CATSEGTGLPRQPQHF.

The chain has TRBV5-1 and TRBJ2-3, with 7 bases fitting TRBD1. After removal of 5 bases from V and 1 base from J, the junction contained 1 base not matched to a gene. This CDR3 spans 13 amino acids. The germline V gene has CDR1 SGHRS and CDR2 YFSETQ. CDR3 amino acids: CASSQGGTDTQYF. The CDR3 bases are TGCGCCAGCAGTCAGGGGGGCACAGATACGCAGTATTTT.

The chain is built from TRBV20-1 and TRBJ1-2, with D unclear. CDR3 size: 10 residues. Germline V gene sequence: CDR1 DFQATT, CDR2 SNEGSKA (reference sequence). CDR3 in DNA: TGCATCCCCGAGCGTTACGGCTACACCTTC. The encoded protein is CIPERYGYTF.

The genes are TRBV2 and TRBJ2-7; TRBD2 is a possible D gene (6 bases). The length of the CDR3 is 13 residues. V dropped 0 bases and J dropped 8 bases, with 11 bases sitting between them. The germline gives CDR1 SNHLY, CDR2 FYNNEI. In DNA form, the CDR3 reads TGTGCCAGCAGTGAAGCGGAGGGGTTGCAGCAGTACTTC. Encoded protein: CASSEAEGLQQYF.

DNA for the CDR3: TGTGCCAGCAGCCTCGGGACTAGCGGATCGCCCCCCTACGAGCAGTACTTC. As protein: CASSLGTSGSPPYEQYF. This rearrangement joins TRBV13 to TRBJ2-7, with TRBD2 matching over 11 bases. This CDR3 has 17 amino acids. CDR1 is PRHDT, CDR2 FYEKMQ, per germline (reference sequence). After removal of 5 bases from V and 2 bases from J, the junction contained 11 bases not matched to a gene.

The gene calls are TRBV2 and TRBJ2-4; D is perhaps TRBD2 (5 bases). CDR3 length: 14 residues. The germline V gene encodes CDR1 SNHLY and CDR2 FYNNEI. Trimming left V 8 bases short and J 2 bases short, with 13 bases between. The CDR3 is CASESGSTKNIQYF. CDR3 DNA sequence: TGTGCCAGCGAATCGGGATCGACCAAAAACATTCAGTACTTC.

This clone has just a few counts. This chain uses TRBV19 with TRBJ1-2; D perhaps matches TRBD1 (5 bases). Germline values: CDR1 LNHDA, CDR2 SQIVND (reference sequence). The V end lost 5 bases, the J end lost 3 bases, and 16 bases lay between the germline ends. The CDR3 runs to 15 residues. CDR3 sequence: CASSPWGRDDYGYTF. The CDR3 nucleotides read TGTGCCAGTAGTCCCTGGGGGAGGGATGACTATGGCTACACCTTC.

The DNA of the CDR3 is TGTGCCACCAGTGATTTGCAGGGATACGAGCAGTACTTC. Translating it yields CATSDLQGYEQYF. V usage is TRBV24-1 and J usage is TRBJ2-7, with D perhaps matching TRBD1 (5 bases). The CDR3 covers 13 residues. Trimming shortened V by 0 bases and J by 4 bases, and 6 bases separated the two germline ends. Germline V gives CDR1 KGHDR, CDR2 SFDVKD.

This clone came up once. The chain uses TRBV15 and TRBJ1-5; no reliable D call. The CDR3 runs 16 residues. Trimming took 0 bases from V and 1 from J, leaving 10 bases between them. Germline V gene data show CDR1 as LNHNV and CDR2 as YYDKDF (reference sequence). DNA of the CDR3: TGTGCCACCAGCAGAGACATCGGAGCCAGCAATCAGCCCCAGCATTTT. This translates into CATSRDIGASNQPQHF.

The J gene is TRBJ1-1, the V gene TRBV5-1, with D uncertain. The V and J ends lost 4 bases and 3 bases respectively, with 13 bases between them. CDR1 and CDR2 (germline): SGHRS, YFSETQ. The CDR3 consists of 14 residues. CDR3 region: CASSPLWQYTEAFF. DNA for the CDR3: TGCGCCAGCAGCCCCCTGTGGCAGTACACTGAAGCTTTCTTT.

The rearrangement links TRBV19 to TRBJ1-5, with a weak D call TRBD1 (6 bases). The V end lost 6 bases, the J end lost 3 bases, and 21 bases lay between the germline ends. Germline V gives CDR1 LNHDA, CDR2 SQIVND (reference sequence). The CDR3 length is 17 residues. CDR3 bases: TGTGCCAGTAGCTCTTATGGTACGGGACACTCCAATCAGCCCCAGCATTTT. Protein: CASSSYGTGHSNQPQHF.

V usage is TRBV5-1 and J usage is TRBJ1-4; D gene ambiguous. V gave up 0 bases and J gave up 6 bases, with 6 bases separating them. Germline CDR1 and CDR2: SGHRS and YFSETQ. This CDR3 is built from 13 residues. The CDR3: CASSLETHEKLFF. CDR3 nucleotides: TGCGCCAGCAGCTTGGAGACACATGAAAAACTGTTTTTT. Combining the CDR3 with reference TRBV5-1 and TRBJ1-4 gives the whole variable domain KAGVTQTPRYLIKTRGQQVTLSCSPISGHRSVSWYQQTPGQGLQFLFEYFSETQRNKGNFPGRFSGRQFSNSRSEMNVSTLELGDSALYLCASSLETHEKLFFGSGTQLSVL.

V and J are TRBV10-1 and TRBJ1-1; D is uncertain. The germline V and J ends were trimmed by 4 bases and 11 bases, with 11 bases remaining between them. CDR3 length: 11 residues. Germline V gene sequence: CDR1 WNHNN, CDR2 SYGVQD (reference sequence). CDR3 region: CASSGREDAFF. The CDR3 nucleotides read TGCGCCAGCAGTGGGAGGGAGGACGCTTTCTTT.

V is TRBV2 and J is TRBJ2-1, with 11 nucleotides matching TRBD2. This CDR3 spans 15 amino acids. Germline V CDR1 and CDR2: SNHLY, FYNNEI. Trimming at V came to 9 bases and at J to 10 bases, leaving 14 bases not matched to a gene. CDR3 coding DNA: TGTGCCAGACAGACCGGGACTAGCGGCGGAAGCGAGCAGTTCTTC. It specifies CARQTGTSGGSEQFF.

CDR3 DNA sequence: TGTGCCAGCAGTTGGACAGGGCGGGAGACCCAGTACTTC. As protein: CASSWTGRETQYF. The V call is TRBV27, the J call TRBJ2-5, with 8 bases identical to TRBD1. The germline V gene encodes CDR1 MNHEY and CDR2 SMNVEV (reference sequence). This CDR3 region has 13 residues. V was pared by 4 bases and J by 5 bases, with 3 bases of the junction left unmatched.

The chain recombines TRBV10-3 with TRBJ2-7; the match to TRBD2 covers 10 bases. Germline-derived CDR1 and CDR2 are ENHRY and SYGVKD. The CDR3 sequence is 15 residues long. Unmatched junction bases numbered 8, after V lost 6 bases and J lost 3 bases. CDR3 nucleotides: TGTGCCATCAGGGGTCAGACTAGCGGGTTCTACGAGCAGTACTTC. Encoded protein: CAIRGQTSGFYEQYF.

CDR3 nucleotide sequence: TGCGCCAGCAGCTCAGGGACAGGGAATCAGCCCCAGCATTTT. As protein: CASSSGTGNQPQHF. The V gene is TRBV5-1, the J gene TRBJ1-5; 9 bases map to TRBD1. The germline gives CDR1 SGHRS, CDR2 YFSETQ. Trimming took 3 bases from V and 4 from J; bases not matched to a gene: 2. This CDR3 is built from 14 residues.

V and J are TRBV27 and TRBJ2-3, with D perhaps matching TRBD1 (6 bases). CDR3 length: 13 residues. The ends were cut back, 7 bases at V and 6 bases at J, with 14 bases in the middle. Germline V CDR1 and CDR2: MNHEY, SMNVEV (reference sequence). CDR3 nucleotides: TGTGCCAGCAACGCACAGGGTAGGGATACGCAGTATTTT. Translated: CASNAQGRDTQYF.

This chain links TRBV9 with TRBJ2-1; the match to TRBD2 covers 9 bases. CDR3 size: 15 residues. V gave up 3 bases and J gave up 5 bases; unmatched junction bases: 6. CDR1 SGDLS and CDR2 YYNGEE come from the germline V gene. CDR3 DNA sequence: TGTGCCAGCAGCGCCGGACTAGCGAATCACAATGAGCAGTTCTTC. This encodes CASSAGLANHNEQFF.

The chain carries TRBV7-6 and TRBJ2-1; TRBD2 aligns across 7 bases. Unmatched junction bases numbered 14, after V lost 5 bases and J lost 4 bases. Germline values: CDR1 SGHVS, CDR2 FNYEAQ. The CDR3 consists of 17 residues. The CDR3 spells CASSPAGARENYNEQFF. CDR3 nucleotide sequence: TGTGCCAGCAGCCCAGCTGGAGCGCGGGAGAATTACAATGAGCAGTTCTTC.